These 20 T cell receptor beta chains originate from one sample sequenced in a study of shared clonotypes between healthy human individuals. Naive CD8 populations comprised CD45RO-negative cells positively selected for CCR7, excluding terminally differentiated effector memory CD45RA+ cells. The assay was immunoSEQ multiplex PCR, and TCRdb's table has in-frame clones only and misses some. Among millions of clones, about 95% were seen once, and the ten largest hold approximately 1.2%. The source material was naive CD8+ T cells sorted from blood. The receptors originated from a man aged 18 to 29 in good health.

The chain's CDR3 is CASSRVDSYEQYF. The CDR3, as DNA: TGCGCCAGCAGTCGGGTCGATTCCTACGAGCAGTACTTC. The V and J genes are TRBV10-2 and TRBJ2-7; no clear D. V lost 5 bases to trimming and J lost 1 base, with 9 bases between them. The CDR3 runs 13 residues. Germline V gene sequence: CDR1 WSHSY, CDR2 SAAADI.

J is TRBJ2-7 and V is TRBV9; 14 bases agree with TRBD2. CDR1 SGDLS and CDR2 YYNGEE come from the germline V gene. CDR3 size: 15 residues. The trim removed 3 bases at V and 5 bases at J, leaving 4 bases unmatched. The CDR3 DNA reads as TGTGCCAGCAGCGCTGCGGGACTAGCGGGAGACGAGCAGTACTTC. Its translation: CASSAAGLAGDEQYF.

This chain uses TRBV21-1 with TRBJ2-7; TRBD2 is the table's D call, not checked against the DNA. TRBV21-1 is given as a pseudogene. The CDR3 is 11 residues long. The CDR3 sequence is CASSKDLEQYF. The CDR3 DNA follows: TGTGCCAGCAGCAAAGATCTTGAGCAGTACTTC.

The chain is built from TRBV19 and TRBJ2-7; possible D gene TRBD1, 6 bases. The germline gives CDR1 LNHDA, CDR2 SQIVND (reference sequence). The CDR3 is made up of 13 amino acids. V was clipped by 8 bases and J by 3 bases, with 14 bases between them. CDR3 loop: CASSRTALYEQYF. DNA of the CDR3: TGTGCCAGTTCCCGGACAGCTCTCTACGAGCAGTACTTC. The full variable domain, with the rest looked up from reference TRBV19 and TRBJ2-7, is DGGITQSPKYLFRKEGQNVTLSCEQNLNHDAMYWYRQDPGQGLRLIYYSQIVNDFQKGDIAEGYSVSREKKESFPLTVTSAQKNPTAFYLCASSRTALYEQYFGPGTRLTVT.

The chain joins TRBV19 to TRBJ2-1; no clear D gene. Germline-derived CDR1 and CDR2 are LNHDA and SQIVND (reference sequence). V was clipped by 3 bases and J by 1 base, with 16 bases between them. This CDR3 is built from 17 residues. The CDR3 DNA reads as TGTGCCAGTAGTATTGATTTGGCAACCGGATCCTACAATGAGCAGTTCTTC. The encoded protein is CASSIDLATGSYNEQFF.

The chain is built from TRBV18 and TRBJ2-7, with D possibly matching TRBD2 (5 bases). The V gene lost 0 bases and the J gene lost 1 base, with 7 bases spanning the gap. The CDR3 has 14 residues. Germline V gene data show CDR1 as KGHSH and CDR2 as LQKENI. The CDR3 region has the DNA TGTGCCAGCTCACCACCGGAGGAATCCTACGAGCAGTACTTC. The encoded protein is CASSPPEESYEQYF.

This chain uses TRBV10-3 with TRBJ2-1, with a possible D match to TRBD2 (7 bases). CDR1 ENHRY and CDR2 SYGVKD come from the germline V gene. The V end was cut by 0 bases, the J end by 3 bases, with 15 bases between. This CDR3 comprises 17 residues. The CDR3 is CAISESPGERGYNEQFF. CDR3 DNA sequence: TGTGCCATCAGTGAGTCCCCAGGGGAGCGGGGCTACAATGAGCAGTTCTTC.

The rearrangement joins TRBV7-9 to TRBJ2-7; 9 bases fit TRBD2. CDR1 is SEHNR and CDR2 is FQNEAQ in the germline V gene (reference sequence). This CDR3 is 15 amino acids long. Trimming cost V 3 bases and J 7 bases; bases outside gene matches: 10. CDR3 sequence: CASSLASAGGHEQYF. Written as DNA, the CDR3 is TGTGCCAGCAGCTTGGCCTCAGCGGGAGGTCATGAGCAGTACTTC.

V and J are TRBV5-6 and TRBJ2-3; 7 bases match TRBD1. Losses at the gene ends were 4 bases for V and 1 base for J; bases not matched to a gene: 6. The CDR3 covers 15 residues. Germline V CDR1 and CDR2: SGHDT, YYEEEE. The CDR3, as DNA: TGTGCCAGCAGCGCCAACAGGGGTGGCACAGATACGCAGTATTTT. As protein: CASSANRGGTDTQYF.

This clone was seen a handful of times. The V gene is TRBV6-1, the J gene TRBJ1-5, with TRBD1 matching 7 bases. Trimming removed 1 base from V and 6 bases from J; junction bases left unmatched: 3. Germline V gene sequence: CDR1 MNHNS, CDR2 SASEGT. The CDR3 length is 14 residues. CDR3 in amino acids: CASSEDPGGQPQHF. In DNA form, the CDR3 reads TGTGCCAGCAGTGAAGACCCAGGGGGTCAGCCCCAGCATTTT.

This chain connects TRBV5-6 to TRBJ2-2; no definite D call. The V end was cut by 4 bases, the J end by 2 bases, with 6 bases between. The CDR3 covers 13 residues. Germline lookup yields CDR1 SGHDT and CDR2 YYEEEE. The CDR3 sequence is CASSQQNTGELFF. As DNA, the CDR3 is TGTGCCAGCAGCCAACAAAACACCGGGGAGCTGTTTTTT. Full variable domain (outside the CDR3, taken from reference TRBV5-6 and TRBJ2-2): DAGVTQSPTHLIKTRGQQVTLRCSPKSGHDTVSWYQQALGQGPQFIFQYYEEEERQRGNFPDRFSGHQFPNYSSELNVNALLLGDSALYLCASSQQNTGELFFGEGSRLTVL.

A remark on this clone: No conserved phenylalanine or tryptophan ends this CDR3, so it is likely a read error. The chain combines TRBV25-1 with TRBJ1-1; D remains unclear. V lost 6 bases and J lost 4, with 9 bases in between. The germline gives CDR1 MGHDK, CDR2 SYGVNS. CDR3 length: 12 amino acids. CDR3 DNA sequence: TGTGCCAGCAGGAAGGACGGCACTGAAGCTTTCCTT. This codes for CASRKDGTEAFL.

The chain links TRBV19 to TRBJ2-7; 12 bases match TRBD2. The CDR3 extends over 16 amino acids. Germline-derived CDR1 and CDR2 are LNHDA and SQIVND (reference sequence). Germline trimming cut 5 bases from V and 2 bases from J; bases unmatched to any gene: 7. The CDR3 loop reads CASSFRLAGVPYEQYF. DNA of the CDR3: TGTGCCAGTAGTTTTAGACTAGCGGGGGTACCCTACGAGCAGTACTTC.

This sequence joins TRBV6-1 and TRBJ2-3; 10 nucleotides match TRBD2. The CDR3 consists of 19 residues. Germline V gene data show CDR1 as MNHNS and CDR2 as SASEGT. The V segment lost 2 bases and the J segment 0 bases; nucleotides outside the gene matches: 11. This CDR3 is CASSEMHGLAGESTDTQYF. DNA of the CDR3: TGTGCCAGCAGTGAAATGCATGGGCTAGCGGGGGAGAGCACAGATACGCAGTATTTT.

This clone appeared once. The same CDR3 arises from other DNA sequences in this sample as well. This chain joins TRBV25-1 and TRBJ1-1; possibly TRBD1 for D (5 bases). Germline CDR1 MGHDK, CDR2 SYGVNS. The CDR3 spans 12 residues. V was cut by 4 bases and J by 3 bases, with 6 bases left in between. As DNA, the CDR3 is TGTGCCAGCAGTGTGGGGGACACTGAAGCTTTCTTT. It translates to CASSVGDTEAFF.

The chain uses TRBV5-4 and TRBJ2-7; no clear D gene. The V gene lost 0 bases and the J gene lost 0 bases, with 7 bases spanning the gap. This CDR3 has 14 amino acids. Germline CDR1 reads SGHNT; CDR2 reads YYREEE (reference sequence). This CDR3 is CASSLDGYSYEQYF. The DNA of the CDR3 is TGTGCCAGCAGCTTGGACGGATACTCCTACGAGCAGTACTTC.

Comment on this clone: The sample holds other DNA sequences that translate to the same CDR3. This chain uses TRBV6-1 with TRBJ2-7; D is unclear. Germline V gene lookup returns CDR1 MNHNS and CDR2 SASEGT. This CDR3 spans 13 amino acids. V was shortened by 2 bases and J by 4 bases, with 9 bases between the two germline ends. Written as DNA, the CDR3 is TGTGCCAGCAGTGAATTGGCACCATACGAGCAGTACTTC. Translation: CASSELAPYEQYF.

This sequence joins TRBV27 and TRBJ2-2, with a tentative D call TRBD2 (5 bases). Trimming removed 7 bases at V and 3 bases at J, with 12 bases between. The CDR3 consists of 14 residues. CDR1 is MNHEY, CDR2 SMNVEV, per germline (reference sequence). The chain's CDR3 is CASNPVGDTGELFF. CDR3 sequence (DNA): TGTGCCAGCAACCCAGTGGGAGACACCGGGGAGCTGTTTTTT.

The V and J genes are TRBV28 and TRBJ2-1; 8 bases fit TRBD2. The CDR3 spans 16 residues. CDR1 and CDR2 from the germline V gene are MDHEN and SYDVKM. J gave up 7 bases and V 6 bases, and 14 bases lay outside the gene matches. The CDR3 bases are TGTGCCAGCAGGACTCACATGGAGCGGGAGAGAAATGAGCAGTTCTTC. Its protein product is CASRTHMERERNEQFF.

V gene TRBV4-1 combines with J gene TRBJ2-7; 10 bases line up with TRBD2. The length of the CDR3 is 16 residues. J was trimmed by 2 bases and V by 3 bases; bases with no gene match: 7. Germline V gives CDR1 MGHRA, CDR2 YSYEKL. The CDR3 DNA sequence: TGCGCCAGCAGCCATGACGGACTAGCGGACGCCTACGAGCAGTACTTC. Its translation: CASSHDGLADAYEQYF.